One and the same sample provided the 27 T cell receptor beta chains below, sequenced in a study of CD8 T cells in Susac syndrome. After extraction with the RNeasy kit, about 0.45 to 1 ug of the RNA was reverse transcribed using random hexamers. TCRdb passed the immunoSEQ multiplex PCR reads through MiXCR, listing each CDR3 protein once. Found here are about 85,000 distinct CDR3 sequences, 94% of them singletons; the top ten hold around 0.25%. Source material: CD8+ T cells from PBMCs. The origin of the receptors is a human donor in good health.

The chain joins TRBV30 to TRBJ2-5; TRBD1 matches at 9 bases. J gave up 2 bases and V 7 bases, and 8 bases lay outside the gene matches. CDR1 GTSNPN and CDR2 SVGIG come from the germline V gene (reference sequence). The CDR3 contains 14 residues. This CDR3 reads CALSHGTGQETQYF. CDR3 in DNA: TGTGCCTTAAGCCACGGGACAGGGCAAGAGACCCAGTACTTC.

The chain carries TRBV14 and TRBJ2-5; 8 bases align to TRBD2. There are 15 residues in the CDR3. Per the germline V gene, CDR1 is SGHDN and CDR2 is FVKESK. Germline trimming cut 5 bases from V and 7 bases from J; bases unmatched to any gene: 12. The CDR3 loop reads CASSDTTSVPWTQYF. CDR3 nucleotides: TGTGCCAGCAGCGATACGACTAGCGTACCATGGACCCAGTACTTC.

This clonotype was counted once. This chain connects TRBV11-2 to TRBJ2-5; 8 positions match TRBD1. J gave up 5 bases and V 1 base, and 12 bases lay outside the gene matches. CDR1 is SGHAT and CDR2 is FQNNGV in the germline V gene. This CDR3 spans 17 amino acids. The CDR3 coding sequence is TGTGCCAGCAGCTTAGCAGGACAGGGCCGGCCGGGCGAGACCCAGTACTTC. Amino acid sequence: CASSLAGQGRPGETQYF.

V and J are TRBV4-1 and TRBJ2-7, with a possible D match to TRBD1 (6 bases). The CDR3 contains 15 residues. The V end lost 0 bases, the J end lost 2 bases, and 11 bases lay between the germline ends. In germline, CDR1 is MGHRA, CDR2 YSYEKL. CDR3 nucleotide sequence: TGCGCCAGCAGCCAAGAGGGTTGGGGGCCCTACGAGCAGTACTTC. This codes for CASSQEGWGPYEQYF.

This clonotype came up once. This chain links TRBV7-9 with TRBJ1-2, with D uncertain. The CDR3 loop spans 15 amino acids. The germline CDR1 and CDR2 sequences are SEHNR and FQNEAQ (reference sequence). V was cut by 5 bases and J by 0 bases, with 13 bases left in between. The CDR3 DNA follows: TGTGCCAGCAGCCCCCGTGGACGGACTAACTATGGCTACACCTTC. Translating gives CASSPRGRTNYGYTF.

The chain has TRBV7-9 and TRBJ1-1; D is uncertain. This CDR3 spans 16 amino acids. The germline V gene encodes CDR1 SEHNR and CDR2 FQNEAQ (reference sequence). V lost 1 base to trimming and J lost 0 bases, with 12 bases between them. CDR3 sequence: CASSLGGVLMNTEAFF. Written as DNA, the CDR3 is TGTGCCAGCAGCTTAGGTGGGGTGTTGATGAACACTGAAGCTTTCTTT. Variable domain in full (rest from reference TRBV7-9 and TRBJ1-1): DTGVSQNPRHKITKRGQNVTFRCDPISEHNRLYWYRQTLGQGPEFLTYFQNEAQLEKSRLLSDRFSAERPKGSFSTLEIQRTEQGDSAMYLCASSLGGVLMNTEAFFGQGTRLTVV.

V and J are TRBV4-3 and TRBJ1-6; possibly TRBD1 for D (5 bases). The CDR3 runs to 15 residues. Trimming stripped 0 bases from V and 7 bases from J, with 10 bases between. Per germline, CDR1 LGHNA and CDR2 YSLEER. The CDR3: CASSQDARVNSPLHF. DNA of the CDR3: TGCGCCAGCAGCCAAGATGCCAGGGTAAATTCACCCCTCCACTTT.

V is TRBV7-9 and J is TRBJ2-4, with a possible D match to TRBD2 (5 bases). Germline V gene data show CDR1 as SEHNR and CDR2 as FQNEAQ (reference sequence). V lost 5 bases and J lost 1, with 15 bases in between. This CDR3 has 16 amino acids. CDR3 DNA sequence: TGTGCCAGCAGCCCCCCGGAGGAGCGGGCCAAAAACATTCAGTACTTC. Translation: CASSPPEERAKNIQYF.

This chain links TRBV7-6 with TRBJ1-2; D gene ambiguous. Per germline, CDR1 SGHVS and CDR2 FNYEAQ. The CDR3 has 14 residues. Deletions cut 5 bases from V and 8 bases from J, with 18 bases between. CDR3 bases: TGTGCCAGCAGCCCCGGAGAGGGATCGGGGGGCTACACCTTC. Translation: CASSPGEGSGGYTF.

This clonotype appeared a single time. This rearrangement joins TRBV23-1 to TRBJ2-7; the match to TRBD1 covers 7 bases. TRBV23-1 is filed as an ORF, its function uncertain. The CDR3 consists of 14 residues. V trimming: 8 bases; J trimming: 2 bases; junction bases outside the gene matches: 9. The CDR3 DNA sequence: TGCGCCAGCGGGTACAGGGGCTTAGCCTACGAGCAGTACTTC. Protein product: CASGYRGLAYEQYF.

J is TRBJ2-3 and V is TRBV27; a possible D gene is TRBD2 (5 bases). The CDR3 runs to 14 residues. The V gene lost 8 bases and the J gene lost 6 bases, with 18 bases spanning the gap. Per germline, CDR1 MNHEY and CDR2 SMNVEV (reference sequence). The CDR3 spells CASSARRNGDTQYF. The CDR3 DNA follows: TGTGCCAGCTCCGCGAGGAGGAATGGCGATACGCAGTATTTT.

The chain employs TRBV5-4 and TRBJ2-1; 9 bases fit TRBD1. The V and J ends lost 0 bases and 4 bases, in that order; junction bases with no gene match: 2. Germline CDR1 and CDR2: SGHNT and YYREEE (reference sequence). The CDR3 length is 15 residues. CDR3 nucleotide sequence: TGTGCCAGCAGCTTGGCCGGGACAGGGTACAATGAGCAGTTCTTC. Translating gives CASSLAGTGYNEQFF.

V and J are TRBV20-1 and TRBJ2-1; 11 positions match TRBD1. Trimming removed 3 bases from V and 6 bases from J; junction bases left unmatched: 13. Germline V gene lookup returns CDR1 DFQATT and CDR2 SNEGSKA (reference sequence). This CDR3 spans 17 amino acids. CDR3 loop: CSASAAYPGQGANEQFF. The CDR3 DNA reads TGCAGTGCTAGTGCAGCCTATCCTGGACAGGGGGCCAATGAGCAGTTCTTC.

The chain combines TRBV6-6 with TRBJ2-5; 9 bases line up with TRBD1. Germline trimming cut 2 bases from V and 3 bases from J; bases unmatched to any gene: 1. Per the germline V gene, CDR1 is MNHNY and CDR2 is SVGAGI (reference sequence). This CDR3 spans 14 amino acids. The DNA of the CDR3 is TGTGCCAGCAGTTACCGGGACAGGGAAGAGACCCAGTACTTC. It translates to CASSYRDREETQYF.

This clonotype was seen a single time. The chain has TRBV5-1 and TRBJ2-1; D may match TRBD1 or TRBD2 (6 bases each). Trimming stripped 0 bases from V and 3 bases from J, with 13 bases between. This CDR3 contains 16 residues. CDR1 and CDR2 (germline): SGHRS, YFSETQ. The CDR3 loop reads CASSLAGAGNYNEQFF. The CDR3 region has the DNA TGCGCCAGCAGCTTGGCGGGGGCGGGCAACTACAATGAGCAGTTCTTC.

The chain recombines TRBV20-1 with TRBJ1-1; TRBD1 is a possible D gene (5 bases). This CDR3 has 12 residues. Germline-derived CDR1 and CDR2 are DFQATT and SNEGSKA (reference sequence). Trimming removed 3 bases from V and 3 bases from J, with 8 bases in between. The CDR3 DNA sequence: TGCAGTGCTAGGGGGCGGGACACTGAAGCTTTCTTT. It encodes CSARGRDTEAFF.

The gene calls are TRBV6-5 and TRBJ2-1; 9 nucleotides line up with TRBD2. Germline loops: CDR1 MNHEY, CDR2 SVGAGI. This CDR3 contains 17 residues. V lost 4 bases to trimming and J lost 7 bases; unmatched junction nucleotides: 14. The CDR3: CASSLNPGLAIGNEQFF. The DNA of the CDR3 is TGTGCCAGCAGTTTGAATCCGGGACTAGCCATAGGGAATGAGCAGTTCTTC.

V gene TRBV7-2 combines with J gene TRBJ2-7; D is uncertain. The germline V and J ends were trimmed by 4 bases and 4 bases, with 14 bases remaining between them. The CDR3 consists of 14 residues. Germline V CDR1 and CDR2: SGHTA, FQGNSA. The DNA for the CDR3 is TGTGCCAGCAGCTATAGGGCACCCGGATACGAGCAGTACTTC. Translated: CASSYRAPGYEQYF.

The chain links TRBV10-3 to TRBJ1-5; 7 bases agree with TRBD1. The J segment lost 3 bases and the V segment lost 11 bases, leaving 7 bases of the junction unmatched. Germline assignment: CDR1 ENHRY and CDR2 SYGVKD. The CDR3 consists of 13 residues. CDR3 loop: CAAGQADNQPQHF. CDR3 nucleotides: TGTGCCGCTGGACAGGCGGACAATCAGCCCCAGCATTTT.

J is TRBJ2-7 and V is TRBV15; tentative D call: TRBD1 (5 bases). The V end was cut by 1 base, the J end by 3 bases, with 7 bases between. Per the germline V gene, CDR1 is LNHNV and CDR2 is YYDKDF (reference sequence). This CDR3 region has 13 residues. The CDR3 nucleotides are TGTGCCACCAGCAGAGGCAGGGACTACGAGCAGTACTTC. This encodes CATSRGRDYEQYF.

V and J are TRBV2 and TRBJ2-7; D is uncertain. The germline V gene encodes CDR1 SNHLY and CDR2 FYNNEI. V dropped 6 bases and J dropped 5 bases, with 17 bases sitting between them. This CDR3 has 14 amino acids. CDR3 sequence: CASRPLTAMDEQYF. For the CDR3, the DNA is TGTGCCAGCAGGCCCCTGACGGCTATGGACGAGCAGTACTTC. Looking up the rest from reference TRBV2 and TRBJ2-7 gives the full variable domain: EPEVTQTPSHQVTQMGQEVILRCVPISNHLYFYWYRQILGQKVEFLVSFYNNEISEKSEIFDDQFSVERPDGSNFTLKIRSTKLEDSAMYFCASRPLTAMDEQYFGPGTRLTVT.

The V and J genes are TRBV13 and TRBJ1-2, with 7 nucleotides matching TRBD1. The CDR3 sequence is 15 residues long. Losses at the gene ends were 5 bases for V and 3 bases for J; bases not matched to a gene: 9. Germline CDR1 PRHDT, CDR2 FYEKMQ (reference sequence). Written as DNA, the CDR3 is TGTGCCAGCAGCCCAAATCGCAGGGGGGACTATGGCTACACCTTC. It codes for CASSPNRRGDYGYTF.

This chain uses TRBV9 with TRBJ2-1, with D possibly TRBD1 on 5 matching bases. The CDR3 covers 15 residues. Per the germline V gene, CDR1 is SGDLS and CDR2 is YYNGEE. The V gene lost 0 bases and the J gene lost 5 bases, with 12 bases spanning the gap. DNA of the CDR3: TGTGCCAGCAGCGTAGGGACATGGATAAACAATGAGCAGTTCTTC. It yields the protein CASSVGTWINNEQFF.

A single count supports this clonotype. The V call is TRBV7-8, the J call TRBJ2-5, with a weak D call TRBD1 (5 bases). The CDR3 is 16 amino acids. Trimming left V 2 bases short and J 1 base short, with 14 bases between. CDR1 is SGHVS, CDR2 FQNEAQ, per germline. The DNA for the CDR3 is TGTGCCAGCAGCTTAAGCTTGGGGCAGGTCCAAGAGACCCAGTACTTC. It yields the protein CASSLSLGQVQETQYF.

The rearrangement links TRBV14 to TRBJ2-7, with TRBD1 as a possible D gene (5 bases). With 0 bases removed from V and 3 bases from J, the gap between germline ends came to 9 bases. Germline V lookup: CDR1 SGHDN, CDR2 FVKESK. The CDR3 extends over 14 amino acids. The CDR3 loop is CASSQEAGIYEQYF. CDR3 sequence (DNA): TGTGCCAGCAGCCAAGAGGCAGGGATCTACGAGCAGTACTTC.

The rearrangement uses TRBV25-1 and TRBJ2-5, with D unclear. The CDR3 is 13 residues long. The V end was cut by 11 bases, the J end by 3 bases, with 16 bases between. Germline lookup yields CDR1 MGHDK and CDR2 SYGVNS. DNA of the CDR3: TGTGCCGCTCACGACGGAATCAAAGAGACCCAGTACTTC. Encoded protein: CAAHDGIKETQYF.

In nucleotides, the CDR3 is TGTGCCAGCAGCGCGGCCGGGGAGCTGTTTTTT. Residues: CASSAAGELFF. The chain links TRBV9 to TRBJ2-2; D unclear. This CDR3 contains 11 residues. Between the trimmed V and J ends, which lost 3 bases and 6 bases, there was a span of 3 bases. Germline V CDR1 and CDR2: SGDLS, YYNGEE. Combining the CDR3 with reference TRBV9 and TRBJ2-2 gives the whole variable domain DSGVTQTPKHLITATGQRVTLRCSPRSGDLSVYWYQQSLDQGLQFLIQYYNGEERAKGNILERFSAQQFPDLHSELNLSSLELGDSALYFCASSAAGELFFGEGSRLTVL.